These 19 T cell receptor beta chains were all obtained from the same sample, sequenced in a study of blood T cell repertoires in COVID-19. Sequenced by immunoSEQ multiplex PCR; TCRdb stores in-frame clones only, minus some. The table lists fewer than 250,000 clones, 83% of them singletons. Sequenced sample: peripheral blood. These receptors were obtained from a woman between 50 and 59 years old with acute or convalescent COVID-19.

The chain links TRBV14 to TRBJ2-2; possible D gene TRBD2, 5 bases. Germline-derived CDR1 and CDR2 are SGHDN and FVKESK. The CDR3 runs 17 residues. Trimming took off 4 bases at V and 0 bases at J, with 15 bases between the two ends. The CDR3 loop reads CASSPVSSGTNTGELFF. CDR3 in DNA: TGTGCCAGCAGCCCCGTCTCGAGCGGAACGAACACCGGGGAGCTGTTTTTT.

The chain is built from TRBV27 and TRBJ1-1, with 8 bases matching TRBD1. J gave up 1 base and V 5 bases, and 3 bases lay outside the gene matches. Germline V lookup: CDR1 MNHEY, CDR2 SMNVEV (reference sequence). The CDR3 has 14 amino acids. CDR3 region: CASSPGQGNTEAFF. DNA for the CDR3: TGTGCCAGCAGTCCCGGACAGGGGAACACTGAAGCTTTCTTT.

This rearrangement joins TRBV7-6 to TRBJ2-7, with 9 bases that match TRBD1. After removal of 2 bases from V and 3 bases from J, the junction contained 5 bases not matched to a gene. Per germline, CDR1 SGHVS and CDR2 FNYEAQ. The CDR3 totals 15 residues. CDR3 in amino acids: CASSLRTGDVYEQYF. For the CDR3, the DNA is TGTGCCAGCAGCTTAAGGACAGGGGACGTCTACGAGCAGTACTTC.

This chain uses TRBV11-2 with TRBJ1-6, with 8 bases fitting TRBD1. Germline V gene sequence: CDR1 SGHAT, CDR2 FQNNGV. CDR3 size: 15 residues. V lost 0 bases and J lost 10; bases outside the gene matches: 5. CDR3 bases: TGTGCCAGCAGCTTAGAAGGACAGGGAAACTCACCCCTCCACTTT. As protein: CASSLEGQGNSPLHF.

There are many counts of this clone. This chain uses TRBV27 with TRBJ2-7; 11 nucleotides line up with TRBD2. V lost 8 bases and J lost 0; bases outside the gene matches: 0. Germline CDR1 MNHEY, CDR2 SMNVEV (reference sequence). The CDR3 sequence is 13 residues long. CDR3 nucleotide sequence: TGTGCCAGCGGGACTAGCGGCTCCTACGAGCAGTACTTC. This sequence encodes CASGTSGSYEQYF.

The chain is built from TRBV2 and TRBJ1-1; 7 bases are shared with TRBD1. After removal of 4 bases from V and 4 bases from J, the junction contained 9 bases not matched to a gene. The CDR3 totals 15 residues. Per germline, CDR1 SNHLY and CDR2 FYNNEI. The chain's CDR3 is CASSADTGASTEAFF. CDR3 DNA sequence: TGTGCCAGCAGTGCCGATACAGGGGCGAGCACTGAAGCTTTCTTT.

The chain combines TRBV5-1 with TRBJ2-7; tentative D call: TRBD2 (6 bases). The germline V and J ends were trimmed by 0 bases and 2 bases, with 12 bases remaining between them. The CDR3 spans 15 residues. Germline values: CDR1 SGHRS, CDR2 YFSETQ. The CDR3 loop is CASSLEPGDPYEQYF. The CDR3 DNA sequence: TGCGCCAGCAGCTTGGAACCGGGGGACCCCTACGAGCAGTACTTC.

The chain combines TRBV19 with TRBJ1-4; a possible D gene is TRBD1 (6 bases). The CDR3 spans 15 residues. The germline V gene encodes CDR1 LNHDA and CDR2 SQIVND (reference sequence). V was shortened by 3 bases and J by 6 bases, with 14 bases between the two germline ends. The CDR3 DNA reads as TGTGCCAGTAGTATTCCGCGGGGGCTCCATGAAAAACTGTTTTTT. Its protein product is CASSIPRGLHEKLFF. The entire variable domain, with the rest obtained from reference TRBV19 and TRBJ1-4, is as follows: DGGITQSPKYLFRKEGQNVTLSCEQNLNHDAMYWYRQDPGQGLRLIYYSQIVNDFQKGDIAEGYSVSREKKESFPLTVTSAQKNPTAFYLCASSIPRGLHEKLFFGSGTQLSVL.

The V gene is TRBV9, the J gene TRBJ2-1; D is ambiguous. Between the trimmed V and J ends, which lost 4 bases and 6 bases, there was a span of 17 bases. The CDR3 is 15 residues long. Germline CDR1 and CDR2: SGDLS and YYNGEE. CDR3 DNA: TGTGCCAGCAGCCCTGAGGCCATGCTGTCCAATGAGCAGTTCTTC. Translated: CASSPEAMLSNEQFF.

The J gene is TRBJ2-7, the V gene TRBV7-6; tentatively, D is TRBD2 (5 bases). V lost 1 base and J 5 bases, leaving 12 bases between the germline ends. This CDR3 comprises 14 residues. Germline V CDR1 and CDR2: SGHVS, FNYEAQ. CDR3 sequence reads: CASSLVEGGDEQYF. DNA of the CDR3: TGTGCCAGCAGCTTAGTAGAGGGTGGGGACGAGCAGTACTTC.

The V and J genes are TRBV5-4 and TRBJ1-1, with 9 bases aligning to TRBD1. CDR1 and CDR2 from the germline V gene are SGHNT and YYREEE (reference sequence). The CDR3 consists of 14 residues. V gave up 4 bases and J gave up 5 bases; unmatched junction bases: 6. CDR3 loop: CASSQDRGTTEAFF. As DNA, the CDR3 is TGTGCCAGCAGCCAGGACAGGGGAACAACTGAAGCTTTCTTT. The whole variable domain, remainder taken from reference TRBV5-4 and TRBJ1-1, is ETGVTQSPTHLIKTRGQQVTLRCSSQSGHNTVSWYQQALGQGPQFIFQYYREEENGRGNFPPRFSGLQFPNYSSELNVNALELDDSALYLCASSQDRGTTEAFFGQGTRLTVV.

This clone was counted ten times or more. The chain's CDR3 is CASMLRLAGGPAYNEQFF. As DNA, the CDR3 is TGTGCCAGCATGTTAAGACTAGCGGGGGGCCCAGCCTACAATGAGCAGTTCTTC. The J gene is TRBJ2-1, the V gene TRBV6-4; 13 positions agree with TRBD2. The CDR3 loop spans 18 amino acids. The germline V gene encodes CDR1 MRHNA and CDR2 SNTAGT. The V gene end was trimmed by 7 bases and the J gene end by 2 bases; junction bases not matched to a gene: 11.

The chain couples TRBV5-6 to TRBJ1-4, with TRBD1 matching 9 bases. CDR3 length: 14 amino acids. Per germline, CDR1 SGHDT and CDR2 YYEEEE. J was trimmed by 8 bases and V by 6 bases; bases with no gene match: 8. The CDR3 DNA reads TGTGCCAGCAACTCACAGGGGGCGGACGAAAAACTGTTTTTT. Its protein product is CASNSQGADEKLFF.

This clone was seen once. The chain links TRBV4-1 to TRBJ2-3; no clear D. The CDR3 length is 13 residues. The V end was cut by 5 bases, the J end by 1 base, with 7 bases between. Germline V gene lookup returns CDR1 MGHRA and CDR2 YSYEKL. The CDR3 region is CASSVSGTDTQYF. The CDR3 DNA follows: TGCGCCAGCAGCGTCTCTGGCACAGATACGCAGTATTTT.

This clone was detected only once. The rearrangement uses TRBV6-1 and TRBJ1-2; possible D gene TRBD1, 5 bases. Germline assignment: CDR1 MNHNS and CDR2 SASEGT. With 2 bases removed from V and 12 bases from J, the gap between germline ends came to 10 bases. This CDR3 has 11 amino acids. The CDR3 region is CASSEYRQHTF. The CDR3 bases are TGTGCCAGCAGTGAATACCGACAGCACACCTTC.

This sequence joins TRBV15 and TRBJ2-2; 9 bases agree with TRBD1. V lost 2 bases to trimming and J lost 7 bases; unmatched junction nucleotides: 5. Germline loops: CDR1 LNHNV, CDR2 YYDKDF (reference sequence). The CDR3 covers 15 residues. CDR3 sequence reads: CATSRTGGAGGELFF. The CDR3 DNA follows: TGTGCCACCAGCAGAACAGGGGGCGCCGGCGGGGAGCTGTTTTTT. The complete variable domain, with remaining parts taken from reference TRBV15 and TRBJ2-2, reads DAMVIQNPRYQVTQFGKPVTLSCSQTLNHNVMYWYQQKSSQAPKLLFHYYDKDFNNEADTPDNFQSRRPNTSFCFLDIRSPGLGDTAMYLCATSRTGGAGGELFFGEGSRLTVL.

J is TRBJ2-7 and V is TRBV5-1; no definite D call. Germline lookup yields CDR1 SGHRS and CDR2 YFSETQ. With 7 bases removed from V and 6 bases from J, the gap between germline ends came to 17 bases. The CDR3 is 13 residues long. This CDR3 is CASSAAPGFEQYF. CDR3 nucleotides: TGCGCCAGCTCGGCAGCACCAGGCTTCGAGCAGTACTTC.

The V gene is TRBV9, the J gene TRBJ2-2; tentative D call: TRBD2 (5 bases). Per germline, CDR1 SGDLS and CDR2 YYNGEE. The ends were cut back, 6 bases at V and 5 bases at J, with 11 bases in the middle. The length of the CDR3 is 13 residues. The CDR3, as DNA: TGTGCCAGCAATTTGAGGGAAACCGGGGAGCTGTTTTTT. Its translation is CASNLRETGELFF.

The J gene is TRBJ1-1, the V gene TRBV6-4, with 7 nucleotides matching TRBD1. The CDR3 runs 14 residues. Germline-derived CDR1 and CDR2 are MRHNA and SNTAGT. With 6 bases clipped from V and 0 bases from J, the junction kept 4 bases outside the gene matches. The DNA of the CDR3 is TGTGCCAGCAGGAAGGGACAGATGAACACTGAAGCTTTCTTT. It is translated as CASRKGQMNTEAFF.